The clone carrying this T cell receptor beta chain was seen a handful of times. The CDR3 spans 15 residues. V trimming: 6 bases; J trimming: 0 bases; junction bases outside the gene matches: 9. Germline V gene sequence: CDR1 DFQATT, CDR2 SNEGSKA (reference sequence). This record comes from a study of blood T cells in healthy people across ages. Through a sample-barcoded 5' primer and a J-beta primer mix, a second PCR was run for roughly 6 to 12 cycles. TCRdb re-called the 5' RACE reads through MiXCR, storing one row per CDR3 protein. The table has about 1 million distinct CDR3 sequences, 40% to 45% seen once.

This TCR derives from a woman in her sixties in good health. Sequenced material: blood. The chain carries TRBV20-1 and TRBJ2-3; the match to TRBD2 covers 7 bases. The CDR3 sequence: CSAALAEVSTDTQYF. CDR3 bases: TGCAGTGCCGCCCTAGCGGAGGTTAGCACAGATACGCAGTATTTT.